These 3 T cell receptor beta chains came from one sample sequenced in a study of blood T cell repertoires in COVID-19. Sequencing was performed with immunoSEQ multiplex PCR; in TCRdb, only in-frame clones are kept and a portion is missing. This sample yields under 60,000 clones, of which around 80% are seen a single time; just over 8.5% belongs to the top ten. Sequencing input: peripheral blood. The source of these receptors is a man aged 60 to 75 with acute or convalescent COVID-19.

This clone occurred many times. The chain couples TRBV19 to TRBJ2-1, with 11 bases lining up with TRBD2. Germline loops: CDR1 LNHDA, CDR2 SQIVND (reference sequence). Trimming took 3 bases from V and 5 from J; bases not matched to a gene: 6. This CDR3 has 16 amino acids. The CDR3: CASSITSGGINNEQFF. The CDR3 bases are TGTGCCAGTAGTATCACTAGCGGGGGCATTAACAATGAGCAGTTCTTC. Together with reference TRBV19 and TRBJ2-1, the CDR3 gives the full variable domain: DGGITQSPKYLFRKEGQNVTLSCEQNLNHDAMYWYRQDPGQGLRLIYYSQIVNDFQKGDIAEGYSVSREKKESFPLTVTSAQKNPTAFYLCASSITSGGINNEQFFGPGTRLTVL.

Here the CDR3 DNA reads TGTGCCAGCAGTTTATGGGAGAATGAGCAGTTCTTC. It translates to CASSLWENEQFF. The chain joins TRBV28 to TRBJ2-1; D uncertain. This CDR3 contains 12 residues. Per the germline V gene, CDR1 is MDHEN and CDR2 is SYDVKM. V lost 0 bases and J lost 7, with 4 bases in between. Full variable domain (remainder filled in from reference TRBV28 and TRBJ2-1): DVKVTQSSRYLVKRTGEKVFLECVQDMDHENMFWYRQDPGLGLRLIYFSYDVKMKEKGDIPEGYSVSREKKERFSLILESASTNQTSMYLCASSLWENEQFFGPGTRLTVL.

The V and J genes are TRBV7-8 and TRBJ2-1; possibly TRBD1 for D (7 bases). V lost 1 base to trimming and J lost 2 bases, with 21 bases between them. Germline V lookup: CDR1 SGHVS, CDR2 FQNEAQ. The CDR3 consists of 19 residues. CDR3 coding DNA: TGTGCCAGCAGCTTAGTGGTCCCAGGCAGGGGGGACACCTACAATGAGCAGTTCTTC. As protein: CASSLVVPGRGDTYNEQFF.